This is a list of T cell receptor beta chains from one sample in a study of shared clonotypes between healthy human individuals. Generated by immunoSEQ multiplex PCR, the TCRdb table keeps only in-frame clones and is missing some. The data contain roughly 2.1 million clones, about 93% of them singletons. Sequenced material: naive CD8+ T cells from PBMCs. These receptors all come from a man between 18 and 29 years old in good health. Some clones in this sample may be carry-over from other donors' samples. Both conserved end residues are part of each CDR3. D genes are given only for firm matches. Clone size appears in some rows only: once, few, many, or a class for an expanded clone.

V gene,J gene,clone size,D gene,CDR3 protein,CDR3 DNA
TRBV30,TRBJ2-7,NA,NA,CAWSLGSGEQYF,TGTGCCTGGAGTTTGGGCAGCGGCGAGCAGTACTTC
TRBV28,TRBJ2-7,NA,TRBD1,CASIGTGAYEQYF,TGTGCCAGCATAGGGACAGGGGCCTACGAGCAGTACTTC
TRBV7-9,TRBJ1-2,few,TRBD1,CASSEQGAVGYGYTF,TGTGCCAGCAGCGAACAGGGGGCGGTAGGGTATGGCTACACCTTC
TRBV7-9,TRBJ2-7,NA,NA,CASSLSYEQYF,TGTGCCAGCAGCCTCTCCTACGAGCAGTACTTC
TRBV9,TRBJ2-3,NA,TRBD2,CASSHNFRLAGEGTDTQYF,TGTGCCAGCAGCCACAACTTTAGACTAGCGGGAGAGGGCACAGATACGCAGTATTTT
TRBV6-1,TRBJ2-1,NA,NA,CASSEGGMSSYNEQFF,TGTGCCAGCAGTGAAGGGGGAATGAGCTCCTACAATGAGCAGTTCTTC
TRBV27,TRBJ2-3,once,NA,CASRADPEGATDTQYF,TGTGCCAGCAGGGCGGACCCCGAAGGGGCCACAGATACGCAGTATTTT
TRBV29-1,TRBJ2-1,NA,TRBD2,CSAPRGVNEQFF,TGCAGCGCCCCGCGGGGGGTGAATGAGCAGTTCTTC
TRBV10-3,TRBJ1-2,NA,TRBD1,CAISASGTGTYYGYTF,TGTGCCATCAGTGCCTCCGGGACAGGGACCTACTATGGCTACACCTTC
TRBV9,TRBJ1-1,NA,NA,CASSQGPGWNTEAFF,TGTGCCAGCAGCCAGGGTCCCGGGTGGAACACTGAAGCTTTCTTT
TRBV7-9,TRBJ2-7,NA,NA,CASSLVGETYEQYF,TGTGCCAGCAGCCTCGTTGGTGAGACCTACGAGCAGTACTTC
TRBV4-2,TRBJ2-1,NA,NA,CASSHQGKDYVDEQFF,TGTGCCAGCAGCCACCAAGGGAAGGACTACGTCGATGAGCAGTTCTTC
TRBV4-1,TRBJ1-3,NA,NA,CASSQSPSDSFGNTIYF,TGCGCCAGCAGCCAATCCCCATCCGACTCCTTTGGAAACACCATATATTTT
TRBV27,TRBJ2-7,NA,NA,CASSLHGRMDEQYF,TGTGCCAGCAGTTTACACGGCAGGATGGACGAGCAGTACTTC
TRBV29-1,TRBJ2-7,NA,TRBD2,CSVEVASGSTYEQYF,TGCAGCGTTGAAGTGGCTAGCGGGAGCACCTACGAGCAGTACTTC
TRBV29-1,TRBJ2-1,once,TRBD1,CSVPSWDRGYNEQFF,TGCAGCGTGCCCTCCTGGGACAGGGGATACAATGAGCAGTTCTTC
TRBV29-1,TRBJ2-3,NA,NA,CSVPPGANTDTQYF,TGCAGCGTGCCTCCGGGGGCTAACACAGATACGCAGTATTTT
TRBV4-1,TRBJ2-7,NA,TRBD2,CATRGLAGGRYEQYF,TGCGCCACCAGGGGGCTAGCGGGAGGGAGATACGAGCAGTACTTC
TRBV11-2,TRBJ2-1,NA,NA,CASSLGVRPLEQFF,TGTGCCAGCAGCTTAGGAGTCCGGCCCTTGGAGCAGTTCTTC
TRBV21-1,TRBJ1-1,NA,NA,CASSKVPANTEAFF,TGTGCCAGCAGCAAAGTCCCGGCGAACACTGAAGCTTTCTTT
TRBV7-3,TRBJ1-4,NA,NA,CASSLQGTNEKLFF,TGTGCCAGCAGCTTACAGGGAACTAATGAAAAACTGTTTTTT
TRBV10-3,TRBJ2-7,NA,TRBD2,CAIGVTSAPYEQYF,TGTGCCATCGGTGTGACTAGCGCTCCCTACGAGCAGTACTTC
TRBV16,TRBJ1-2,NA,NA,CASSQSVGALTPHGYTF,TGTGCCAGCAGCCAATCGGTGGGGGCCCTGACCCCTCATGGCTACACCTTC
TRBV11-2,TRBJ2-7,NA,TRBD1,CASRDVGTGFYEQYF,TGTGCCAGCAGGGACGTCGGGACAGGATTCTACGAGCAGTACTTC
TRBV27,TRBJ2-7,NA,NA,CATQSWDYEQYF,TGTGCCACCCAAAGTTGGGACTACGAGCAGTACTTC
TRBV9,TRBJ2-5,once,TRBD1,CASSDRDSQETQYF,TGTGCCAGCAGCGACCGGGACAGCCAAGAGACCCAGTACTTC